The 30 T cell receptor beta chains given below trace back to one sample, sequenced in a study of T cell responses to AZD1222 COVID-19 vaccine. The data were produced by immunoSEQ multiplex PCR, yet TCRdb's version contains in-frame clones alone and is incomplete. The table has about 160,000 clones, more than 75% seen once. The specimen comprised peripheral blood, sampled 28 days after the second AZD1222 dose. The source of these receptors is an adult who received the AZD1222 COVID-19 vaccine.

This clone came up once. The rearrangement joins TRBV7-9 to TRBJ2-7; tentatively, D is TRBD1 (5 bases). The V end was cut by 7 bases, the J end by 1 base, with 11 bases between. CDR3 length equals 13 residues. From germline, CDR1 is SEHNR and CDR2 FQNEAQ (reference sequence). The CDR3 sequence: CASNRRESYEQYF. In nucleotides, the CDR3 is TGTGCCAGCAACCGCAGGGAATCCTACGAGCAGTACTTC.

The chain employs TRBV7-9 and TRBJ2-7; the match to TRBD1 covers 11 bases. This CDR3 comprises 17 residues. Trimming at V came to 1 base and at J to 3 bases, leaving 8 bases not matched to a gene. Per the germline V gene, CDR1 is SEHNR and CDR2 is FQNEAQ (reference sequence). The DNA of the CDR3 is TGTGCCAGCAGCTTAGGGGGATCCGGGACAGGGGGCTACGAGCAGTACTTC. This encodes CASSLGGSGTGGYEQYF.

The DNA of the CDR3 is TGTGCCTGGAGCAGGGGTCGTGTCTATGGCTACACCTTC. As protein: CAWSRGRVYGYTF. This chain uses TRBV30 with TRBJ1-2; TRBD1 might be the D (6 bases). Germline V lookup: CDR1 GTSNPN, CDR2 SVGIG (reference sequence). The CDR3 spans 13 residues. Trimming stripped 3 bases from V and 4 bases from J, with 12 bases between.

The rearrangement links TRBV10-1 to TRBJ1-4; perhaps TRBD1 as D (6 bases). Germline CDR1 WNHNN, CDR2 SYGVQD (reference sequence). V lost 4 bases and J 7 bases, leaving 19 bases between the germline ends. The CDR3 has 16 residues. The CDR3 DNA follows: TGCGCCAGCAGTGTCGTGAGTGAGGGGGTCGGTGAAAAACTGTTTTTT. This translates into CASSVVSEGVGEKLFF.

This chain joins TRBV11-1 and TRBJ2-4; 7 nucleotides align to TRBD2. The trim removed 3 bases at V and 8 bases at J, leaving 10 bases unmatched. Germline V gene sequence: CDR1 SGHAT, CDR2 FQDESV (reference sequence). The CDR3 contains 15 residues. CDR3 in amino acids: CASSLGGVGRDIQYF. The CDR3 DNA sequence: TGTGCCAGCAGCTTGGGGGGTGTGGGGAGGGACATTCAGTACTTC.

The V call is TRBV4-1, the J call TRBJ1-1, with D tentatively TRBD1 (5 bases). Germline CDR1 is MGHRA and CDR2 is YSYEKL. Trimming cost V 6 bases and J 4 bases, with 15 bases left between them. This CDR3 has 14 amino acids. CDR3 in DNA: TGCGCCAGCAGACCTATTTTAAGGGGCACTGAAGCTTTCTTT. This codes for CASRPILRGTEAFF.

The chain uses TRBV27 and TRBJ1-1; D is perhaps TRBD1 (6 bases). Per the germline V gene, CDR1 is MNHEY and CDR2 is SMNVEV (reference sequence). This CDR3 is built from 15 residues. V lost 4 bases to trimming and J lost 4 bases, with 16 bases between them. The CDR3 is CASSWDNRLSTEAFF. The CDR3 DNA reads TGTGCCAGCAGTTGGGACAATCGTCTGAGCACTGAAGCTTTCTTT.

The V gene is TRBV15, the J gene TRBJ1-2; D gene uncertain. Germline-derived CDR1 and CDR2 are LNHNV and YYDKDF (reference sequence). V dropped 0 bases and J dropped 8 bases, with 7 bases sitting between them. The CDR3 covers 12 residues. The CDR3 spells CATSRERVGYTF. In nucleotides, the CDR3 is TGTGCCACCAGCAGAGAGCGGGTCGGCTACACCTTC.

The rearrangement links TRBV3-1 (or the pseudogene TRBV3-2) to TRBJ2-7, with D tentatively TRBD2 (5 bases). Trimming removed 8 bases from V and 2 bases from J, with 16 bases in between. This CDR3 comprises 14 residues. CDR1 and CDR2 (germline): LGHDT, YNNKEL (reference sequence). Written as DNA, the CDR3 is TGTGCCAGCGAACCAACTAGTAGCCCCTACGAGCAGTACTTC. This gives the protein CASEPTSSPYEQYF.

The chain combines TRBV11-2 with TRBJ2-1, with a weak D call TRBD1 (5 bases). V shed 4 bases and J shed 13 bases, with 11 bases lying between them. The germline V gene has CDR1 SGHAT and CDR2 FQNNGV. The CDR3 has 11 residues. The CDR3 DNA is TGTGCCAGCAGCTCCCTCTGGGGCCAGTTCTTC. Translated: CASSSLWGQFF.

V usage is TRBV6-5 and J usage is TRBJ1-1; maybe TRBD1 (5 bases). Trimming pared 2 bases from V and 0 bases from J, leaving 7 bases between. Per germline, CDR1 MNHEY and CDR2 SVGAGI. The CDR3 consists of 14 residues. The CDR3 spells CASSYLTVNTEAFF. CDR3 coding DNA: TGTGCCAGCAGTTACCTGACAGTGAACACTGAAGCTTTCTTT.

The CDR3, as DNA: TGCGCCAGCAGCTTGGCCCCCGGGACAACTGAGACCCAGTACTTC. Translating gives CASSLAPGTTETQYF. The chain employs TRBV5-1 and TRBJ2-5, with D perhaps matching TRBD1 (6 bases). Between the trimmed V and J ends, which lost 0 bases and 5 bases, there was a span of 14 bases. Germline-derived CDR1 and CDR2 are SGHRS and YFSETQ. CDR3 length: 15 residues.

The table lists this clone with a few counts. V gene TRBV4-3 combines with J gene TRBJ2-7; unclear D gene. The germline gives CDR1 LGHNA, CDR2 YSLEER. This CDR3 has 15 amino acids. The germline V and J ends were trimmed by 0 bases and 0 bases, with 9 bases remaining between them. The CDR3 region is CASSQDWASSYEQYF. The CDR3 nucleotides read TGCGCCAGCAGCCAAGATTGGGCCTCCTCCTACGAGCAGTACTTC.

The chain uses TRBV18 and TRBJ1-2; maybe TRBD1 (5 bases). Germline CDR1 is KGHSH and CDR2 is LQKENI. V was trimmed by 2 bases and J by 8 bases, leaving 12 bases between them. This CDR3 comprises 13 residues. The CDR3 DNA reads TGTGCCAGCTCACCAACCTCAGGGAGCGGCTACACCTTC. Protein: CASSPTSGSGYTF.

CDR3: CASSYAGRNLREQYF. As DNA, the CDR3 is TGTGCCAGCAGCTACGCAGGGCGGAACCTACGGGAGCAGTACTTC. V usage is TRBV7-9 and J usage is TRBJ2-7; D perhaps matches TRBD1 (5 bases). The CDR3 is 15 residues long. Germline-derived CDR1 and CDR2 are SEHNR and FQNEAQ (reference sequence). V was pared by 4 bases and J by 7 bases, with 20 bases between.

The rearrangement joins TRBV27 to TRBJ2-3, with D uncertain. Per germline, CDR1 MNHEY and CDR2 SMNVEV (reference sequence). CDR3 size: 14 residues. Trimming shortened V by 2 bases and J by 2 bases, and 8 bases separated the two germline ends. This chain's CDR3 is CASSLRQPTDTQYF. In DNA, the CDR3 is TGTGCCAGCAGTTTACGGCAGCCCACAGATACGCAGTATTTT.

The chain uses TRBV20-1 and TRBJ1-1, with 9 nucleotides matching TRBD1. CDR3 length: 15 residues. Germline V gene sequence: CDR1 DFQATT, CDR2 SNEGSKA (reference sequence). The junction had 8 bases not matched to a gene; V was cut back by 3 bases and J by 3 bases. CDR3 sequence reads: CSASRPDRGDTEAFF. DNA of the CDR3: TGCAGTGCTAGTCGTCCGGACAGGGGCGACACTGAAGCTTTCTTT.

This chain links TRBV6-2 or TRBV6-3 with TRBJ2-7, with unresolved D. The V end lost 2 bases, the J end lost 3 bases, and 14 bases lay between the germline ends. The CDR3 spans 15 residues. In germline, CDR1 is MNHEY, CDR2 SVGEGT. This CDR3 is CASSYPIAFLYEQYF. The CDR3 bases are TGTGCCAGCAGTTACCCAATTGCCTTCCTCTACGAGCAGTACTTC.

V is TRBV11-2 and J is TRBJ2-7, with D possibly TRBD2 on 5 matching bases. Germline-derived CDR1 and CDR2 are SGHAT and FQNNGV. The V and J ends lost 2 bases and 1 base respectively, with 15 bases between them. There are 16 residues in the CDR3. The CDR3 loop is CASSLTRTVRSYEQYF. The CDR3 DNA sequence: TGTGCCAGCAGCTTAACTAGAACGGTGAGATCCTACGAGCAGTACTTC.

The gene calls are TRBV5-1 and TRBJ1-1; no clear D gene. This CDR3 has 13 amino acids. Germline V gene sequence: CDR1 SGHRS, CDR2 YFSETQ. Trimming cost V 3 bases and J 3 bases, with 9 bases left between them. CDR3 amino acids: CASSSAPDTEAFF. In DNA, the CDR3 is TGCGCCAGCAGCTCGGCCCCCGACACTGAAGCTTTCTTT.

This sequence joins TRBV4-1 and TRBJ1-6, with D possibly TRBD1 on 5 matching bases. The V and J ends lost 0 bases and 9 bases respectively, with 9 bases between them. Looked up from germline, CDR1 is MGHRA and CDR2 is YSYEKL. The CDR3 is 14 amino acids. CDR3 bases: TGCGCCAGCAGCCAAGACAGGGTCAGTTCACCCCTCCACTTT. Residues: CASSQDRVSSPLHF.

This clone has just one count. The chain employs TRBV30 and TRBJ1-5, with TRBD1 as a possible D gene (5 bases). This CDR3 contains 14 residues. V was shortened by 1 base and J by 6 bases, with 13 bases between the two germline ends. CDR1 GTSNPN and CDR2 SVGIG come from the germline V gene (reference sequence). The CDR3 sequence: CAWSGGVVGQPQHF. The CDR3 DNA is TGTGCCTGGAGTGGAGGGGTTGTAGGTCAGCCCCAGCATTTT. The full variable domain, completed using reference TRBV30 and TRBJ1-5, is SQTIHQWPATLVQPVGSPLSLECTVEGTSNPNLYWYRQAAGRGLQLLFYSVGIGQISSEVPQNLSASRPQDRQFILSSKKLLLSDSGFYLCAWSGGVVGQPQHFGDGTRLSIL.

The rearrangement joins TRBV2 to TRBJ2-7; perhaps TRBD2 as D (6 bases). The CDR3 is 15 amino acids. V lost 1 base to trimming and J lost 6 bases, with 16 bases between them. CDR1 is SNHLY, CDR2 FYNNEI, per germline. CDR3 amino acids: CASSEDSGVGLEQYF. In DNA form, the CDR3 reads TGTGCCAGCAGTGAAGATTCGGGGGTTGGTCTCGAGCAGTACTTC. The full variable domain, in which reference TRBV2 and TRBJ2-7 provide the parts outside the CDR3, is EPEVTQTPSHQVTQMGQEVILRCVPISNHLYFYWYRQILGQKVEFLVSFYNNEISEKSEIFDDQFSVERPDGSNFTLKIRSTKLEDSAMYFCASSEDSGVGLEQYFGPGTRLTVT.

In this sample, this clone turned up a few times. V gene TRBV6-5 combines with J gene TRBJ2-1; D remains ambiguous. From germline, CDR1 is MNHEY and CDR2 SVGAGI. The CDR3 totals 14 residues. V was trimmed by 7 bases and J by 0 bases, leaving 10 bases between them. In nucleotides, the CDR3 is TGTGCCAGCATCCACGGCCGCTCCTACAATGAGCAGTTCTTC. Translating it yields CASIHGRSYNEQFF.

V usage is TRBV6-6 and J usage is TRBJ2-7, with D possibly TRBD1 on 5 matching bases. CDR1 and CDR2 (germline): MNHNY, SVGAGI (reference sequence). The length of the CDR3 is 16 residues. V gave up 6 bases and J gave up 6 bases, with 24 bases separating them. CDR3 nucleotides: TGTGCCAGCAGCGATGGAAGTCTGGAAGGGGTCGGCGAGCAGTACTTC. Its protein is CASSDGSLEGVGEQYF.

The chain has TRBV7-2 and TRBJ1-1; no firm D call. The CDR3 has 14 amino acids. The germline gives CDR1 SGHTA, CDR2 FQGNSA. V dropped 2 bases and J dropped 8 bases, with 15 bases sitting between them. The CDR3 bases are TGTGCCAGCAGCTTATCGCGGGGTCGATTGGAAGCTTTCTTT. Protein sequence: CASSLSRGRLEAFF.

This chain uses TRBV5-1 with TRBJ2-3, with 9 bases fitting TRBD2. There are 13 residues in the CDR3. V lost 6 bases and J lost 6; bases outside the gene matches: 5. Germline CDR1 and CDR2: SGHRS and YFSETQ. The CDR3: CASTPSGVDTQYF. In nucleotides, the CDR3 is TGCGCCAGCACCCCTAGCGGGGTGGATACGCAGTATTTT. Filled out from reference TRBV5-1 and TRBJ2-3, the complete variable domain reads KAGVTQTPRYLIKTRGQQVTLSCSPISGHRSVSWYQQTPGQGLQFLFEYFSETQRNKGNFPGRFSGRQFSNSRSEMNVSTLELGDSALYLCASTPSGVDTQYFGPGTRLTVL.

This chain links TRBV13 with TRBJ1-5; a weak D match, TRBD1 (5 bases). V lost 5 bases and J 7 bases, leaving 9 bases between the germline ends. Germline CDR1 reads PRHDT; CDR2 reads FYEKMQ (reference sequence). The CDR3 runs 12 residues. The CDR3 DNA reads TGTGCCAGCAGCCCTCAGGGACAGCCCCAGCATTTT. Translated: CASSPQGQPQHF.

The chain joins TRBV12-5 to TRBJ2-1, with 10 bases that match TRBD2. Germline trimming cut 2 bases from V and 3 bases from J; bases unmatched to any gene: 1. In germline, CDR1 is LGHNT, CDR2 FRNRAP. CDR3 length: 15 amino acids. The CDR3 DNA follows: TGTGCTAGTGGTTTGCTAGCGGGGGACTACAATGAGCAGTTCTTC. Protein sequence: CASGLLAGDYNEQFF.

This chain links TRBV9 with TRBJ1-1; TRBD1 might be the D (6 bases). Trimming removed 2 bases from V and 4 bases from J, with 12 bases in between. Germline V lookup: CDR1 SGDLS, CDR2 YYNGEE. The CDR3 is 14 residues long. The CDR3 is CASSVGGGSTEAFF. CDR3 coding DNA: TGTGCCAGCAGCGTGGGAGGGGGATCCACTGAAGCTTTCTTT.